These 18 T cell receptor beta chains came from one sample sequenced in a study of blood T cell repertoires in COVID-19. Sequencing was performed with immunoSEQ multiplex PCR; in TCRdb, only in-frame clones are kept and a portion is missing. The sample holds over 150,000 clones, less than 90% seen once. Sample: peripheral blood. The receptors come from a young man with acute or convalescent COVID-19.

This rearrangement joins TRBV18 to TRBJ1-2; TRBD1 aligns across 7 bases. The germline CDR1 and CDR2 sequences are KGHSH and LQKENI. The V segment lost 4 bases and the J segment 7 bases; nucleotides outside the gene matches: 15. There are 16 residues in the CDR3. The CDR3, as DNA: TGTGCCAGCTCACTCTCCGGGACAGAGAGTAGTGGTGGCTACACCTTC. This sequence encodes CASSLSGTESSGGYTF.

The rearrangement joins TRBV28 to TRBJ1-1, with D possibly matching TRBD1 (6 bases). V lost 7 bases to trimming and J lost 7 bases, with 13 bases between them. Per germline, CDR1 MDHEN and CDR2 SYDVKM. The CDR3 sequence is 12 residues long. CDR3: CASTDRTNEAFF. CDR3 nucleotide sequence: TGTGCCAGCACAGACAGGACAAATGAAGCTTTCTTT.

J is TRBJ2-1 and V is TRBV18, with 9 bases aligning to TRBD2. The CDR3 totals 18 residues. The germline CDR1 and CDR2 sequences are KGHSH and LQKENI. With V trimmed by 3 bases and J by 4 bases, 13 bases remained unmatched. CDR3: CASSPLVFQREAYNEQFF. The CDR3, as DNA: TGTGCCAGCTCACCCCTTGTTTTCCAGCGGGAGGCTTACAATGAGCAGTTCTTC.

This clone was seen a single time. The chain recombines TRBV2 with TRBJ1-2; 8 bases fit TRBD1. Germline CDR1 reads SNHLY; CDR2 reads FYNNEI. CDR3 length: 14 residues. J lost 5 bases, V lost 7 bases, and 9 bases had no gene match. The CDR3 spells CASTLQGARYGYTF. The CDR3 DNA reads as TGTGCCAGCACTCTTCAGGGGGCGCGGTATGGCTACACCTTC.

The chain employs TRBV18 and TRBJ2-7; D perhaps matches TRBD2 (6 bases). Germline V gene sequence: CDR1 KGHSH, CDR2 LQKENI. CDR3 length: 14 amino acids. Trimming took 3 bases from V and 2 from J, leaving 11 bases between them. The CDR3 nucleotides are TGTGCCAGCTCACCGGGGACTTTGACCTACGAGCAGTACTTC. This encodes CASSPGTLTYEQYF.

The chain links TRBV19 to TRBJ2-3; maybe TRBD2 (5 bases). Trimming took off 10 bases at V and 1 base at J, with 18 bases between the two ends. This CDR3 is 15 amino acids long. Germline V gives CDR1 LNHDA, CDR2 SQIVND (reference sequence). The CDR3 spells CATVPRGLGTDTQYF. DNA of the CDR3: TGTGCCACAGTGCCTAGAGGGCTGGGCACAGATACGCAGTATTTT.

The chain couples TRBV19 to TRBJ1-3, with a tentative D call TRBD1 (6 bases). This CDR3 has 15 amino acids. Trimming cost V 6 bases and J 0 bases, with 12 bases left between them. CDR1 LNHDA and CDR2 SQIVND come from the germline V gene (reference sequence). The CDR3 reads CASSLDRYSGNTIYF. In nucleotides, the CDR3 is TGTGCCAGTAGCCTTGACAGGTACTCTGGAAACACCATATATTTT.

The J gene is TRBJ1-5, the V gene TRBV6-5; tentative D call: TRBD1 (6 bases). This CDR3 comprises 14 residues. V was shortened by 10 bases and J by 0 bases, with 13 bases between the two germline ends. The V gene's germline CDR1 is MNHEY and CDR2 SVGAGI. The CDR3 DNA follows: TGTGCCACCCTACAGGGATTTAGCAATCAGCCCCAGCATTTT. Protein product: CATLQGFSNQPQHF.

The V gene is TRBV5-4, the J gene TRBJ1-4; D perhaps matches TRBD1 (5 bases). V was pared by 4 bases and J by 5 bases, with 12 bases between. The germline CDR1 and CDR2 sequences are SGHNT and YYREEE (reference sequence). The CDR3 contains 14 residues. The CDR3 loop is CASSPKDSNEKLFF. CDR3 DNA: TGTGCCAGCAGCCCTAAAGACAGCAATGAAAAACTGTTTTTT.

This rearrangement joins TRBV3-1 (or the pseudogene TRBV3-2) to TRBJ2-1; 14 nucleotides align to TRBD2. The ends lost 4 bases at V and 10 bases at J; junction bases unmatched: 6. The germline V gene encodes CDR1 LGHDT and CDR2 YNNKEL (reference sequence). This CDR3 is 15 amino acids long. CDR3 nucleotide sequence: TGTGCCAGCAGCCGACTAGCGGGAGGGCCAGGCGAGCAGTTCTTC. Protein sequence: CASSRLAGGPGEQFF.

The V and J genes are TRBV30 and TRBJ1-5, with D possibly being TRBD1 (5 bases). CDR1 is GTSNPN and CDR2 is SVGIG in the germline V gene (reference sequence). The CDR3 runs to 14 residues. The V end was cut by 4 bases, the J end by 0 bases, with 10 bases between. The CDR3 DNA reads TGTGCCTGGAACGCCGGGGGTAGCAATCAGCCCCAGCATTTT. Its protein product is CAWNAGGSNQPQHF.

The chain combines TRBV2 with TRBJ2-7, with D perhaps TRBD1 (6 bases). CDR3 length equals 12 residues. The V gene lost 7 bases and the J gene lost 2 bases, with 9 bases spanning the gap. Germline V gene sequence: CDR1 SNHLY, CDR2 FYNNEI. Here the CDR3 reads CASTGAPYEQYF. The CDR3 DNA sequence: TGTGCCAGCACAGGGGCACCCTACGAGCAGTACTTC.

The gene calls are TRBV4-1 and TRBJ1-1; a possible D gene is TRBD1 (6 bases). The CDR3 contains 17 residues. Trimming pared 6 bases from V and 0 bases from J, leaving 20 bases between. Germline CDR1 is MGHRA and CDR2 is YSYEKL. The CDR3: CASRTQGVHLMNTEAFF. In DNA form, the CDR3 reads TGCGCCAGCAGGACACAGGGTGTTCACCTCATGAACACTGAAGCTTTCTTT.

CDR3 protein: CASSRQNTEAFF. For the CDR3, the DNA is TGTGCCAGCAGCCGACAGAACACTGAAGCTTTCTTT. The chain recombines TRBV6-5 with TRBJ1-1; no firm D call. CDR3 length: 12 amino acids. Trimming stripped 6 bases from V and 1 base from J, with 6 bases between. CDR1 is MNHEY and CDR2 is SVGAGI in the germline V gene.

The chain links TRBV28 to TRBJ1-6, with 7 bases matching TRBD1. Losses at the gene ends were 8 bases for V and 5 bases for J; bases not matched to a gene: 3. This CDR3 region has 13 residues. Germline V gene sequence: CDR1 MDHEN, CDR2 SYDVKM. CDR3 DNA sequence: TGTGCCAGCGAACAGGGGAATAATTCACCCCTCCACTTT. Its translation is CASEQGNNSPLHF.

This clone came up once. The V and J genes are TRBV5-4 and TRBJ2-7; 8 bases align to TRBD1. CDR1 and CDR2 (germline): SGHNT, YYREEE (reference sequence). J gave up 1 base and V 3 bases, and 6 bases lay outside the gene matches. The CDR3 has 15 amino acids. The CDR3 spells CASSSIGQGSYEQYF. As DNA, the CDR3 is TGTGCCAGCAGCTCCATCGGACAGGGTTCCTACGAGCAGTACTTC.

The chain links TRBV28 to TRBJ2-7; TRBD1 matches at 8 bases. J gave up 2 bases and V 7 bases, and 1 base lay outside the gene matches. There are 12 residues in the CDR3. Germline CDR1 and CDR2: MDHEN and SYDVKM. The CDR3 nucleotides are TGTGCCAGCAAACAGGGGGCCTACGAGCAGTACTTC. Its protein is CASKQGAYEQYF.

CDR3 DNA: TGTGCCAGCAGTGAAGCGCAGGGAAGCACTGAAGCTTTCTTT. Encoded protein: CASSEAQGSTEAFF. The chain couples TRBV2 to TRBJ1-1; D possibly corresponds to TRBD1 (5 bases). The CDR3 consists of 14 residues. The V gene lost 0 bases and the J gene lost 4 bases, with 9 bases spanning the gap. The germline gives CDR1 SNHLY, CDR2 FYNNEI.